This T cell receptor (beta chain) came from a study of cytomegalovirus exposure and HLA in healthy donors. Study-wide results and limits: In a later analysis, several top co-occurrence clusters appeared linked to parvovirus B19, influenza, CMV and Epstein-Barr virus. TCR beta V segments were, for the most part, productive about 87% or about 30% of the time in an earlier analysis. The listing of 150 to 200 TCR beta chains classed them as cytomegalovirus-associated.

Germline-derived CDR1 and CDR2 are SGHTA and FQGNSA. The CDR3 consists of 14 residues. After removal of 5 bases from V and 4 bases from J, the junction contained 4 bases not matched to a gene. The PCR had 60 Vbeta and 13 Jbeta primers. In the original processing: In a later analysis, the count reached about 75 million unique TCR beta chains, with about 10 million shared. TCRdb keeps only in-frame clones here, not all; method: immunoSEQ multiplex PCR. The DNA was the basis for D and trimming; V, J and clone size are from that table. The sample includes fewer than 150,000 clones, around 75% of them seen just once. With regard to this clone: Antigen specificity is unknown.

Sequencing was performed on PBMCs. This clonotype was obtained from a man in his forties or fifties in good health and CMV-seronegative. This chain uses TRBV7-2 with TRBJ2-7, with 11 bases that match TRBD2. The CDR3 DNA follows: TGTGCCAGCAGCCTGACTAGCGGGGAGTACGAGCAGTACTTC. This gives the protein CASSLTSGEYEQYF.